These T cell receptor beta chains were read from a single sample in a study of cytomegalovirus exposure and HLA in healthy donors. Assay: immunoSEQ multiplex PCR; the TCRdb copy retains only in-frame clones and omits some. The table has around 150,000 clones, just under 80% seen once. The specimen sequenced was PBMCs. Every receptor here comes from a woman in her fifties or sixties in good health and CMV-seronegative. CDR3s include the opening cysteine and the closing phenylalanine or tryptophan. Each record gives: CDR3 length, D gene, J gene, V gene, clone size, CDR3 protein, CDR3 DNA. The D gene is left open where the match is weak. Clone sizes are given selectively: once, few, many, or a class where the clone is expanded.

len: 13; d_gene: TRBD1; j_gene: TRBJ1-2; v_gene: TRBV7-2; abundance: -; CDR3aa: CASSLQTGVGYTF; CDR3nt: TGTGCCAGCAGCTTACAAACAGGGGTCGGCTACACCTTC
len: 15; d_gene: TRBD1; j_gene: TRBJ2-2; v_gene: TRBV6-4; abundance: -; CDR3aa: CASSGQGLNTGELFF; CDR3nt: TGTGCCAGCAGTGGACAGGGTTTGAACACCGGGGAGCTGTTTTTT
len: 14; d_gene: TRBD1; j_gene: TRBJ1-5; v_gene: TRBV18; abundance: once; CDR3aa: CASSPQGDLQPQHF; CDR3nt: TGTGCCAGCTCACCCCAGGGGGATCTGCAGCCCCAGCATTTT
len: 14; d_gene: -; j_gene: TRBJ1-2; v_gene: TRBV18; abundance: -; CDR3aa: CASSPGQGTDGYTF; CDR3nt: TGTGCCAGCTCACCTGGTCAGGGTACCGATGGCTACACCTTC
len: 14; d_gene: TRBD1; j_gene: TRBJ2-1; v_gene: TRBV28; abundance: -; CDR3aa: CASSPGGQGAMQFF; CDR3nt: TGTGCCAGCAGCCCAGGGGGACAGGGGGCGATGCAGTTCTTC
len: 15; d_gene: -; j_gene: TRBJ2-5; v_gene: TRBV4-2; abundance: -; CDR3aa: CASSQSDRSQETQYF; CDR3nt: TGTGCCAGCAGCCAGAGTGACAGATCTCAAGAGACCCAGTACTTC
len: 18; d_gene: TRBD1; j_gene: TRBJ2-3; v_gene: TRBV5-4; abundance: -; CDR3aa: CASSLENRGGGSQDTQYF; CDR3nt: TGTGCCAGCAGCTTGGAAAACAGGGGTGGGGGATCACAAGATACGCAGTATTTT
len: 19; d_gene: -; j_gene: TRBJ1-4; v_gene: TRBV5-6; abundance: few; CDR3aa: CASSFPGGLLDTTNEKLFF; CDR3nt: TGTGCCAGCAGCTTTCCGGGTGGCCTACTAGATACAACTAATGAAAAACTGTTTTTT
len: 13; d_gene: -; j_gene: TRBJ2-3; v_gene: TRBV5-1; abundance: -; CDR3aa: CASSGQGPDTQYF; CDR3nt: TGCGCCAGCAGCGGGCAGGGGCCAGATACGCAGTATTTT
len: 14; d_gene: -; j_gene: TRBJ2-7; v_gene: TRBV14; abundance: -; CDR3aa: CASSHGHNLYEQYF; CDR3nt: TGTGCCAGCAGCCATGGGCACAACCTCTACGAGCAGTACTTC
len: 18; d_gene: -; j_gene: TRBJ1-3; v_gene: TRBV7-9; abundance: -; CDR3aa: CASATTGGREGSGNTIYF; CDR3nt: TGTGCCAGCGCCACCACTGGCGGCCGTGAAGGCTCTGGAAACACCATATATTTT
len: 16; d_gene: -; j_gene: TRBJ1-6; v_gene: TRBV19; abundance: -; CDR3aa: CASSTGAIPQGSPLHF; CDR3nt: TGTGCCAGTAGTACTGGGGCCATCCCGCAGGGTTCACCCCTCCACTTT
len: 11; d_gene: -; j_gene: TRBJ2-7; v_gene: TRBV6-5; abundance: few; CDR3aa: CASSSGLELDF; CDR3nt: TGTGCCAGCAGTTCCGGCCTGGAGTTGGACTTC
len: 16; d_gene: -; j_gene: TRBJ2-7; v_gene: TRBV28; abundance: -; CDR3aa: CASRSRGLQESYEQYF; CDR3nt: TGTGCCAGCAGATCAAGGGGCCTACAGGAATCCTACGAGCAGTACTTC
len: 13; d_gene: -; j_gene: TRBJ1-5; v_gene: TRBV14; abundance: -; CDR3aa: CASSPGGDQPQHF; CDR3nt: TGTGCCAGCAGCCCAGGCGGGGACCAGCCCCAGCATTTT
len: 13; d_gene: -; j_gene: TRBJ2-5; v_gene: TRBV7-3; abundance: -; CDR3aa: CASSQGQGETQYF; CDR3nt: TGTGCCAGCAGTCAGGGGCAGGGAGAGACCCAGTACTTC
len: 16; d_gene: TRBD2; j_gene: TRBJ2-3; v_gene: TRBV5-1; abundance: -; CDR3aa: CASSLGTSGSTDTQYF; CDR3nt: TGCGCCAGCAGCTTGGGGACTAGCGGGAGTACAGATACGCAGTATTTT
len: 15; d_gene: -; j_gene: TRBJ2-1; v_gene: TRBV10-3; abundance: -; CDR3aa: CAISEGSVIYNEQFF; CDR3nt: TGTGCCATCAGTGAAGGTAGCGTGATATACAATGAGCAGTTCTTC
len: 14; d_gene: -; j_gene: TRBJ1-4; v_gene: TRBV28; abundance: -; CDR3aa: CASGRLGAAEKLFF; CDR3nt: TGTGCCAGCGGGAGATTGGGGGCAGCTGAAAAACTGTTTTTT
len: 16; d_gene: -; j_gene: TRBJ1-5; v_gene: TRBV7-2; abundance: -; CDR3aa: CASSSETAGADSPQHF; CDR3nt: TGTGCCAGCAGCTCGGAAACTGCTGGGGCCGACTCACCCCAGCATTTT
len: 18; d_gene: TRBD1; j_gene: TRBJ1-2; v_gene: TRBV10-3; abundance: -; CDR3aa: CAISESGTGGHGGYGYTF; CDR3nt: TGTGCCATCAGTGAGTCCGGGACAGGGGGCCACGGAGGCTATGGCTACACCTTC
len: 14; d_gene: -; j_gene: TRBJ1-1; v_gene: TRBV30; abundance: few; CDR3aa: CAWSVEVRRAEAFF; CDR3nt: TGTGCCTGGAGTGTTGAGGTGAGGAGGGCCGAAGCTTTCTTT
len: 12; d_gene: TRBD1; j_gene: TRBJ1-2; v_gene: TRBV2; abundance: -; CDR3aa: CASIGQGDGYTF; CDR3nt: TGTGCCAGCATTGGACAGGGCGATGGCTACACCTTC
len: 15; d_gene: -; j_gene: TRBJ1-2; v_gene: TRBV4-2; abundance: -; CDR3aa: CASSQDRQGDYGYTF; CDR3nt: TGTGCCAGCAGCCAAGATCGGCAGGGCGACTATGGCTACACCTTC
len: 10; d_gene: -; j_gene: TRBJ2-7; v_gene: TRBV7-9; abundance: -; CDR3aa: CASSSFEQYF; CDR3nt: TGTGCCAGCAGCTCTTTCGAGCAGTACTTC
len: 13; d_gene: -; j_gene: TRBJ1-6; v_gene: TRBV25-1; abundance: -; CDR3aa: CASNMPNNSPLHF; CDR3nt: TGTGCCAGCAACATGCCCAATAATTCACCCCTCCACTTT
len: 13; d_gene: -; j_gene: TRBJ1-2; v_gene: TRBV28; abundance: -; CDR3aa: CASTVPENYGYTF; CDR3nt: TGTGCCAGCACCGTCCCAGAAAACTATGGCTACACCTTC
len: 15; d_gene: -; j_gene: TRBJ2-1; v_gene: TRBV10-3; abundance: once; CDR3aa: CAISENSVSGNEQFF; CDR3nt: TGTGCCATCAGTGAGAATTCTGTTTCAGGGAATGAGCAGTTCTTC
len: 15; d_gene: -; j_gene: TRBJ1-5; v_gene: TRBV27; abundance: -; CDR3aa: CASSSRGRGNQPQHF; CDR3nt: TGTGCCAGCAGTTCCAGGGGTAGAGGCAATCAGCCCCAGCATTTT
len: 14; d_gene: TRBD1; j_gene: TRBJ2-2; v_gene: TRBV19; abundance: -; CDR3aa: CASSMVQGIGELFF; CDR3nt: TGTGCCAGTAGTATGGTACAGGGGATCGGGGAGCTGTTTTTT
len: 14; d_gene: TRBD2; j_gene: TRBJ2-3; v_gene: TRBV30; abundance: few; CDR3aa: CAVGASGSPDTQYF; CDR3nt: TGTGCCGTCGGGGCTAGCGGGAGTCCAGATACGCAGTATTTT
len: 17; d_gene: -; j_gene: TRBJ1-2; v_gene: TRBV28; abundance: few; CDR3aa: CASSSSDPRGTVYGYTF; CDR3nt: TGTGCCAGCAGTTCGTCCGACCCCAGGGGAACAGTCTATGGCTACACCTTC
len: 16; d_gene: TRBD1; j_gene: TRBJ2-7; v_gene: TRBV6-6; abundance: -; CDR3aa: CASSSQIQGGSYEQYF; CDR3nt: TGTGCCAGCAGTTCACAAATACAGGGGGGCTCCTACGAGCAGTACTTC
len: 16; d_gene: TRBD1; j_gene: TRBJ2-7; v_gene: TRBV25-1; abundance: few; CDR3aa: CASSEHPGQPPYEQYF; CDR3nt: TGTGCCAGCAGTGAACATCCGGGACAGCCACCTTACGAGCAGTACTTC
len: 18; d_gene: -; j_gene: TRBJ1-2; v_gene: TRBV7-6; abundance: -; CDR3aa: CASSLGVADRWADYGYTF; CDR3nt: TGTGCCAGCAGCTTAGGGGTGGCCGACAGGTGGGCTGACTATGGCTACACCTTC
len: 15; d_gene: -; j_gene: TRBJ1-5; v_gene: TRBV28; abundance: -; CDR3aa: CASRIPDRQNQPQHF; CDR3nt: TGTGCCAGCAGGATCCCCGACAGGCAGAATCAGCCCCAGCATTTT
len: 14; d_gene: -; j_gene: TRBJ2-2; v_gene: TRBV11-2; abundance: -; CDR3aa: CASSANSGVGELFF; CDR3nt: TGTGCCAGCAGCGCCAACTCCGGGGTCGGGGAGCTGTTTTTT
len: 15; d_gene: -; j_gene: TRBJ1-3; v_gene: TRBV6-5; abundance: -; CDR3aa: CASSRQAFSGNTIYF; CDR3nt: TGTGCCAGCAGCCGACAGGCCTTCTCTGGAAACACCATATATTTT
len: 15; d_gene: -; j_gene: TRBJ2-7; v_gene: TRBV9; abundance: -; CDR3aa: CASSEGRSGAGEQYF; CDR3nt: TGTGCCAGCAGCGAGGGGAGGAGTGGGGCCGGCGAGCAGTACTTC
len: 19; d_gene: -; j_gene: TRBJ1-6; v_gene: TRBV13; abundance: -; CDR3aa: CASSRRGLGASSYNSPLHF; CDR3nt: TGTGCCAGCAGCCGTCGAGGTTTAGGCGCCAGCTCCTATAATTCACCCCTCCACTTT
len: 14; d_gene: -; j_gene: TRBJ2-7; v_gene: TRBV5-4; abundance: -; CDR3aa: CASSLQAGTYEQYF; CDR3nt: TGTGCCAGCAGTTTGCAGGCCGGAACCTACGAGCAGTACTTC
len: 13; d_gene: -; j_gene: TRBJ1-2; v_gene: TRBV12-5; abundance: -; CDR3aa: CASAWGGRDGYTF; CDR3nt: TGTGCTAGTGCCTGGGGGGGGCGCGATGGCTACACCTTC
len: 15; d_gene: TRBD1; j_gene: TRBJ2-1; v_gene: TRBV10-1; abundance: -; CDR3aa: CASSGRGQGYNEQFF; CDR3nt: TGCGCCAGCAGTGGCAGGGGACAGGGCTACAATGAGCAGTTCTTC
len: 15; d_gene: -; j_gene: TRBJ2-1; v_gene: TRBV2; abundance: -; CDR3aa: CASTVLGDAYNEQFF; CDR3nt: TGTGCCAGCACGGTTCTGGGAGACGCATACAATGAGCAGTTCTTC
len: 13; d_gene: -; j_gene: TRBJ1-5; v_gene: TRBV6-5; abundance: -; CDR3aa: CASRTREDQPQHF; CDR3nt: TGTGCCAGCAGAACGAGGGAAGACCAGCCCCAGCATTTT
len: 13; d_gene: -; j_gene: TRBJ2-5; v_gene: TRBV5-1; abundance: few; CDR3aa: CASSPGVEETQYF; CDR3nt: TGCGCCAGCAGCCCGGGGGTGGAGGAGACCCAGTACTTC
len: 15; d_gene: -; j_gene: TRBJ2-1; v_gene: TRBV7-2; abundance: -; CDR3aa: CASSFWSGGYNEQFF; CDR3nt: TGTGCCAGCAGCTTCTGGAGCGGAGGATACAATGAGCAGTTCTTC
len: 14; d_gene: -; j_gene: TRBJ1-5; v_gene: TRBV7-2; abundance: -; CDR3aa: CASSLDSSNQPQHF; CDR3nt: TGTGCCAGCAGCTTAGACAGTAGCAATCAGCCCCAGCATTTT
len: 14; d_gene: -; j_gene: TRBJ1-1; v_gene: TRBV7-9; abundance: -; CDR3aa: CASSLTGISTEAFF; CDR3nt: TGTGCCAGCAGCTTAACCGGGATTTCCACTGAAGCTTTCTTT
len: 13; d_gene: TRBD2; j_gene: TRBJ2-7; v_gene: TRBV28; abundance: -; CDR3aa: CASSLVAGYEQYF; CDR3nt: TGTGCCAGCAGTTTAGTAGCGGGTTACGAGCAGTACTTC
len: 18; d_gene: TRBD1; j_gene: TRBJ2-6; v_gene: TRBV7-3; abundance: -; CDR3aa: CASSPNRGRPSGANVLTF; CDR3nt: TGTGCCAGCAGCCCTAATAGGGGGCGTCCTTCTGGGGCCAACGTCCTGACTTTC
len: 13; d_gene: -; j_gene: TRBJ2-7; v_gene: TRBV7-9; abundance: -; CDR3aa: CASREGASYEQYF; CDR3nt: TGTGCCAGCAGGGAGGGGGCATCGTACGAGCAGTACTTC
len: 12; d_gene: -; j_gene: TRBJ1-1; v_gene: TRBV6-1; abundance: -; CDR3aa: CASTRDNTEAFF; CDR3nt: TGTGCCAGCACTCGGGATAACACTGAAGCTTTCTTT
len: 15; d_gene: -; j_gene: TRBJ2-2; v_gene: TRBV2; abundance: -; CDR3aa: CASRPGSGNTGELFF; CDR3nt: TGTGCCAGCAGACCCGGGAGTGGGAATACCGGGGAGCTGTTTTTT
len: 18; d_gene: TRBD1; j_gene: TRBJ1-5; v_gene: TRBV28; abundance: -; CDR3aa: CASSPMGQINPSNQPQHF; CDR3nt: TGTGCCAGCAGTCCTATGGGACAGATTAACCCGAGCAATCAGCCCCAGCATTTT
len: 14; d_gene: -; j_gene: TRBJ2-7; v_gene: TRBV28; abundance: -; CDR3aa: CASSNPRGLYEQYF; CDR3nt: TGTGCCAGCAGTAATCCCAGGGGTCTGTACGAGCAGTACTTC
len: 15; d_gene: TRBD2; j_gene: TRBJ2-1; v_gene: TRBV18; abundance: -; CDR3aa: CASSPSSGRNNEQFF; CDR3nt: TGTGCCAGCTCACCTTCTAGCGGGAGAAACAATGAGCAGTTCTTC
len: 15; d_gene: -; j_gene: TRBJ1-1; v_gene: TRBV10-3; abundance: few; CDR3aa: CAISGFRQENTEAFF; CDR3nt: TGTGCCATCAGTGGTTTTCGACAGGAGAACACTGAAGCTTTCTTT